This TCR beta chain was found in a study of a mutant IDH1 vaccine in newly diagnosed glioma. About the research overall: Averaging approximately 40 years of age, treated patients were approximately 62% male and around 38% female.

Time point indicated: week 47, end of study. A 20-mer mutant IDH1 peptide at 300 ug was injected subcutaneously with topical imiquimod. Across weeks 1, 3, 5, 7, 11, 15, 19 and 23, patients received a vaccination each time, eight in all. This clone is a singleton in its sample. Its antigen is not known. This CDR3 spans 15 amino acids. Germline lookup yields CDR1 MGHRA and CDR2 YSYEKL. The V and J ends lost 2 bases and 4 bases, in that order; junction bases with no gene match: 6. Study-wide points: Changes in the top peripheral T cell clonotypes seemingly had no bearing on pseudoprogression. The vaccine induced immune responses, and these occurred in 80% to 95% of patients.

Clones were sequenced by immunoSEQ multiplex PCR, and TCRdb holds only the in-frame ones, with some missing. The sample has around 53,000 clones; 84% are singletons. The material was PBMCs, obtained from a glioma patient whose treatment included an IDH1 peptide vaccine. The sequence came from a woman in her thirties with glioma. Some clones in this sample may be carry-over from other donors' samples. The chain links TRBV4-1 to TRBJ2-5, with 8 bases lining up with TRBD1. The CDR3, as DNA: TGCGCCAGCAGCCAATCAGACAGGGGAGCAGAGACCCAGTACTTC. Translation gives CASSQSDRGAETQYF.